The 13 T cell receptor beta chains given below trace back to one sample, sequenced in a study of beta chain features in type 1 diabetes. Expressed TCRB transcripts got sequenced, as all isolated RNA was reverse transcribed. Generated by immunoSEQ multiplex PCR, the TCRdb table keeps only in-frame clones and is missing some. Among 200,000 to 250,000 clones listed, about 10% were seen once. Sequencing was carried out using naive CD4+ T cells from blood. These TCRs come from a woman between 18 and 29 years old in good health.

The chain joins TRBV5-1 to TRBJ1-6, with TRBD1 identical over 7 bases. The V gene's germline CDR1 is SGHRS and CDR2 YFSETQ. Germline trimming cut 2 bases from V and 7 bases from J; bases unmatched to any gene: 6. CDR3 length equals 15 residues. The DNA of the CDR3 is TGCGCCAGCAGCTTACGTGGGGACAGAAATTCACCCCTCCACTTT. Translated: CASSLRGDRNSPLHF. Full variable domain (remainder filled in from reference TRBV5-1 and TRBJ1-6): KAGVTQTPRYLIKTRGQQVTLSCSPISGHRSVSWYQQTPGQGLQFLFEYFSETQRNKGNFPGRFSGRQFSNSRSEMNVSTLELGDSALYLCASSLRGDRNSPLHFGNGTRLTVT.

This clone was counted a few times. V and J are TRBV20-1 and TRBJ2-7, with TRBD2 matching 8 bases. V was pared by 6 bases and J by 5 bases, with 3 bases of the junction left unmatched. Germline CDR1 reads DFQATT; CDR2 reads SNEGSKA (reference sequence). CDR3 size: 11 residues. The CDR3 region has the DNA TGCAGTGCGGGACTAGGTGACGAGCAGTACTTC. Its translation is CSAGLGDEQYF.

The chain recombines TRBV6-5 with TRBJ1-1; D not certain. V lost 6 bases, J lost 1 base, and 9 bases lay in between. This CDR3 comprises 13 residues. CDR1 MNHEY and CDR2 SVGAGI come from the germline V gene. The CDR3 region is CASSPNGNTEAFF. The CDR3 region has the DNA TGTGCCAGCAGCCCGAACGGGAACACTGAAGCTTTCTTT.

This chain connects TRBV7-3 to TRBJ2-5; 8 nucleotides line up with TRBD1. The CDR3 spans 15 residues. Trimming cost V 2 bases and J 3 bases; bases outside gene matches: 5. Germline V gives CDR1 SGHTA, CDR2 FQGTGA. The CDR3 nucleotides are TGTGCCAGCAGCTTAGGGGACAGGAGAGAAGAGACCCAGTACTTC. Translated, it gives CASSLGDRREETQYF. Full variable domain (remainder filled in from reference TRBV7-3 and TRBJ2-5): GAGVSQTPSNKVTEKGKYVELRCDPISGHTALYWYRQSLGQGPEFLIYFQGTGAADDSGLPNDRFFAVRPEGSVSTLKIQRTERGDSAVYLCASSLGDRREETQYFGPGTRLLVL.

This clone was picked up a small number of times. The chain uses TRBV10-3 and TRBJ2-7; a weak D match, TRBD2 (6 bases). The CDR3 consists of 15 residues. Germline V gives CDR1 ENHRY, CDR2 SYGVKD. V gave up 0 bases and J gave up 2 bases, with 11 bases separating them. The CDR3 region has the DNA TGTGCCATCAGTGAGTCCGGGACGGGAGCCTACGAGCAGTACTTC. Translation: CAISESGTGAYEQYF.

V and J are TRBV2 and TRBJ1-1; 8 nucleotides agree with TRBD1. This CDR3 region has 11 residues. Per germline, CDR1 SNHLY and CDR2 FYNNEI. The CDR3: CATGVNTEAFF. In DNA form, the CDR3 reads TGTGCGACAGGGGTAAACACTGAAGCTTTCTTT. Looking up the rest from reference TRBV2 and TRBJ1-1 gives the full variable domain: EPEVTQTPSHQVTQMGQEVILRCVPISNHLYFYWYRQILGQKVEFLVSFYNNEISEKSEIFDDQFSVERPDGSNFTLKIRSTKLEDSAMYFCATGVNTEAFFGQGTRLTVV.

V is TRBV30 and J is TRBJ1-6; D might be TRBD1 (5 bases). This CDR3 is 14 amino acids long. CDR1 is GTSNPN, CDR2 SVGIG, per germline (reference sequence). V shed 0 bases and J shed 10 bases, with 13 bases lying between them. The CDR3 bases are TGTGCCTGGAGTGTTCGGGGGAGGGAGTCACCCCTCCACTTT. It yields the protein CAWSVRGRESPLHF.

The chain's CDR3 is CAWSVGIGNTIYF. The CDR3 nucleotides read TGTGCCTGGAGTGTTGGCATCGGAAACACCATATATTTT. The chain joins TRBV30 to TRBJ1-3; D gene unclear. V was pared by 0 bases and J by 4 bases, with 7 bases between. The CDR3 sequence is 13 residues long. Germline V gene lookup returns CDR1 GTSNPN and CDR2 SVGIG (reference sequence).

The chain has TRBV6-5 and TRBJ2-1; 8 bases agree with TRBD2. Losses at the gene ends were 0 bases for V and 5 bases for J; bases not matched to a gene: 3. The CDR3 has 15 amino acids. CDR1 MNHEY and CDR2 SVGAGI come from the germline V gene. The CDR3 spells CASSYSLAGHNEQFF. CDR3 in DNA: TGTGCCAGCAGTTACTCCTTAGCGGGGCACAATGAGCAGTTCTTC.

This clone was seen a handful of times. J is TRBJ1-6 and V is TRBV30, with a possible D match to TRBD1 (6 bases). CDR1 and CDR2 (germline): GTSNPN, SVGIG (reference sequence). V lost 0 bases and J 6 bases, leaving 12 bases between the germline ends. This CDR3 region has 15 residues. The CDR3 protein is CAWSVHSRGNSPLHF. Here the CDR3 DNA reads TGTGCCTGGAGTGTACACAGCAGGGGTAATTCACCCCTCCACTTT.

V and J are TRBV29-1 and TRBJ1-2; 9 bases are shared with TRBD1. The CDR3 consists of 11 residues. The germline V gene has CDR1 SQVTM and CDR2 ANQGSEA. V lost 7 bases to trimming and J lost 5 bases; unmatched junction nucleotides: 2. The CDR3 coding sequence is TGCAGCGCGGGACAGGGTTATGGCTACACCTTC. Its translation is CSAGQGYGYTF.

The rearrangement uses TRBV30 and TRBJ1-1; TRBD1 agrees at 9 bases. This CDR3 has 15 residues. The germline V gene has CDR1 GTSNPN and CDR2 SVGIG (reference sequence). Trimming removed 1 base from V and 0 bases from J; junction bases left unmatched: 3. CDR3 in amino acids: CAWSARQGVNTEAFF. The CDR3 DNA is TGTGCCTGGAGTGCAAGACAGGGGGTGAACACTGAAGCTTTCTTT.

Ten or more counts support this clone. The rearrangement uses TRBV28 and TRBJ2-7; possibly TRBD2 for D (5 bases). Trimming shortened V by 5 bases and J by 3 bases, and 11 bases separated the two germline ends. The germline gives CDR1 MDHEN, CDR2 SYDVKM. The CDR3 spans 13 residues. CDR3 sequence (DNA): TGTGCCAGCAGTGGGGTCAGCGGCTACGAGCAGTACTTC. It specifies CASSGVSGYEQYF.